These T cell receptor beta chains were read from a single sample in a study of T cells in Graves' hyperthyroidism and ophthalmopathy. TCRdb processed the multiplex PCR reads anew with MiXCR; each CDR3 protein has one entry. The data hold hundreds of thousands of distinct CDR3 sequences, with roughly 40% observed a single time. Sequencing was done on a sample of blood. These receptors were collected from a man aged 18-30 years with Graves' hyperthyroidism. Each CDR3 is given with its conserved first and last residue. The D gene is left open where the match is weak. The listing skips clone size in some rows; elsewhere it reads once, few, many or a size class.

TRBV13,TRBJ1-6,NA,NA,CASSLTETPPPLHF,TGTGCCAGCAGCTTAACCGAGACCCCACCACCCCTCCACTTT
TRBV13,TRBJ2-7,TRBD1,many,CASSSTGTGDYEQYF,TGTGCCAGCAGCTCCACCGGGACAGGGGACTACGAGCAGTACTTC
TRBV20-1,TRBJ2-5,NA,many,CSADGRRLGTQYF,TGCAGTGCGGACGGACGGAGGTTGGGGACCCAGTACTTC
TRBV20-1,TRBJ2-6,TRBD1,NA,CSARGDRAGANVLTF,TGCAGTGCTAGAGGGGACAGGGCTGGGGCCAACGTCCTGACTTTC
TRBV10-3,TRBJ1-5,TRBD1,NA,CASSPNRDRSYQPQHF,TGTGCCAGCAGCCCGAACCGGGACAGGAGCTATCAGCCCCAGCATTTT
TRBV7-9,TRBJ1-1,NA,NA,CASSQDAVTVNTEAFF,TGTGCCAGCAGCCAAGATGCCGTTACGGTGAACACTGAAGCTTTCTTT
TRBV9,TRBJ1-5,TRBD1,NA,CASSVGETGDLREPQHF,TGTGCCAGCAGCGTTGGAGAGACAGGGGACCTTCGGGAGCCCCAGCATTTT
TRBV20-1,TRBJ2-7,NA,many,CRTGDDYEQYF,TGCAGGACGGGGGACGACTACGAGCAGTACTTC
TRBV7-6,TRBJ1-4,NA,many,CASSLASGMSEKLFF,TGTGCCAGCAGCTTAGCCTCAGGGATGTCTGAAAAACTGTTTTTT
TRBV19,TRBJ1-4,NA,many,CASSTPGRTNEKLFF,TGTGCCAGTAGTACCCCCGGGAGGACTAATGAAAAACTGTTTTTT
TRBV20-1,TRBJ2-7,TRBD2,few,CSAGAGGTYEKQYF,TGCAGTGCCGGGGCGGGGGGGACCTACGAAAAGCAGTACTTC
TRBV14,TRBJ2-5,NA,NA,CASSIGGAPETQYF,TGTGCCAGTAGTATAGGGGGTGCTCCGGAGACCCAGTACTTC
TRBV10-3,TRBJ2-7,NA,many,CAISDLGSYEQYF,TGTGCCATCAGTGATCTGGGGTCCTACGAGCAGTACTTC
TRBV7-9,TRBJ1-6,TRBD1,NA,CASSLVQGAGNSPLHF,TGTGCCAGCAGCTTGGTGCAGGGGGCCGGTAATTCACCCCTCCACTTT